This entry lists 19 T cell receptor beta chains sequenced from one sample in a study of CD4 and CD8 cells across lung adenocarcinoma regions. One entry per CDR3 protein, called by TCRdb with MiXCR from the PCR reads. This sample has around 12,000 distinct CDR3 sequences; 56% occur once, and the top ten carry 35% to 40%. Sequenced input: CD8+ T cells from the margin of a lung tumor. The receptors derive from a female donor with lung adenocarcinoma. The CD4 and CD8 labels of this study may be unreliable.

The chain combines TRBV6-1 with TRBJ2-1, with D unclear. The length of the CDR3 is 12 residues. With 6 bases removed from V and 3 bases from J, the gap between germline ends came to 6 bases. CDR1 is MNHNS, CDR2 SASEGT, per germline. Written as DNA, the CDR3 is TGTGCCAGCAGCCTAAACTACAATGAGCAGTTCTTC. Translating gives CASSLNYNEQFF.

This clonotype appeared once. The V call is TRBV7-2, the J call TRBJ2-7; no clear D. V dropped 4 bases and J dropped 4 bases, with 11 bases sitting between them. This CDR3 comprises 13 residues. Germline CDR1 and CDR2: SGHTA and FQGNSA. The CDR3 is CASSSSSHYEQYF. The CDR3 DNA reads TGTGCCAGCAGCTCCTCCTCCCATTACGAGCAGTACTTC.

This clonotype has more than one count but fewer than ten. V is TRBV23-1 and J is TRBJ2-7; possibly TRBD2 for D (7 bases). TRBV23-1 is identified as an open reading frame with a role that is uncertain. This CDR3 has 17 residues. With 4 bases removed from V and 1 base from J, the gap between germline ends came to 20 bases. The CDR3 bases are TGCGCCAGCAGTCCCAAGGGGGAGGGACTTCAATCCTACGAGCAGTACTTC. Its protein product is CASSPKGEGLQSYEQYF.

The chain links TRBV6-1 to TRBJ2-3; 8 bases map to TRBD2. CDR1 is MNHNS, CDR2 SASEGT, per germline. This CDR3 spans 16 amino acids. As DNA, the CDR3 is TGTGCTAGCGGGCCTAGCGGGCGCCGAGACCAAGATACGCAGTATTTT. This translates into CASGPSGRRDQDTQYF.

Only one count was recorded for this clonotype. At one end, the junction sequence differs from germline, possibly due to a read error. V and J are TRBV6-8 and TRBJ2-3; 9 nucleotides line up with TRBD2. Germline-derived CDR1 and CDR2 are MNHGY and SAAAGT. This CDR3 is 16 amino acids long. In DNA, the CDR3 is TGTTCCAGCAGGCAGACTAGCGGCTATGGCCAAGAGACGCAGTATTTC. Translation gives CSSRQTSGYGQETQYF.

The rearrangement joins TRBV6-1 to TRBJ2-1; 12 bases are shared with TRBD2. From germline, CDR1 is MNHNS and CDR2 SASEGT. Trimming at V came to 6 bases and at J to 9 bases, leaving 12 bases not matched to a gene. The CDR3 contains 16 residues. The CDR3 DNA sequence: TGTGCCAGCAGAGCACTAGCGGGAGGACATCATAGTGAGCAGTTCTTC. Its translation: CASRALAGGHHSEQFF.

This clonotype was counted at least ten times. The chain has TRBV11-2 and TRBJ1-1; D remains ambiguous. V lost 2 bases to trimming and J lost 0 bases, with 1 base between them. The CDR3 consists of 12 residues. The germline gives CDR1 SGHAT, CDR2 FQNNGV. The CDR3 DNA reads as TGTGCCAGCAGCTTACTGAACACTGAAGCTTTCTTT. This gives the protein CASSLLNTEAFF.

The CDR3 DNA reads TGCGCCAGCAGCCAAGACAGGGGATCCTACAATGAGCAGTTCTTC. Translated, it gives CASSQDRGSYNEQFF. The chain links TRBV4-1 to TRBJ2-1, with D maybe TRBD1 (6 bases). Trimming removed 0 bases from V and 1 base from J, with 7 bases in between. Germline values: CDR1 MGHRA, CDR2 YSYEKL. The CDR3 covers 15 residues.

The CDR3 protein is CASRVAPNTGELFF. For the CDR3, the DNA is TGTGCCAGCAGGGTAGCTCCGAACACCGGGGAGCTGTTTTTT. This rearrangement joins TRBV11-2 to TRBJ2-2; no clear D. CDR1 and CDR2 (germline): SGHAT, FQNNGV. The CDR3 length is 14 residues. V lost 6 bases and J lost 0, with 8 bases in between.

The genes are TRBV6-1 and TRBJ1-4; no clear D gene. In germline, CDR1 is MNHNS, CDR2 SASEGT. V lost 4 bases to trimming and J lost 5 bases, with 11 bases between them. The CDR3 sequence is 14 residues long. The CDR3 DNA reads TGTGCCAGCAGTGGCCGACCAGAGAATGAAAAACTGTTTTTT. Amino acids: CASSGRPENEKLFF.

This clonotype is medium-sized in the sample. The chain couples TRBV6-5 to TRBJ2-7; the match to TRBD1 covers 8 bases. This CDR3 comprises 14 residues. J gave up 5 bases and V 2 bases, and 5 bases lay outside the gene matches. CDR1 MNHEY and CDR2 SVGAGI come from the germline V gene. This CDR3 is CASSYAGGNNEQYF. The CDR3 DNA reads TGTGCCAGCAGTTACGCAGGGGGCAATAACGAGCAGTACTTC.

A word on this clonotype: At one end, the junction sequence differs from germline, possibly due to a read error. This chain uses TRBV7-2 with TRBJ2-3, with a weak D call TRBD1 (5 bases). The germline V gene has CDR1 SGHTA and CDR2 FQGNSA. The CDR3 contains 15 residues. The CDR3 is CARSLTGGDTDTQYF. The CDR3 DNA reads as TGTGCCAGGAGCCTAACAGGCGGCGACACAGATACGCAGTACTTT.

The genes are TRBV6-1 and TRBJ2-4, with D possibly being TRBD2 (6 bases). In germline, CDR1 is MNHNS, CDR2 SASEGT. Trimming removed 8 bases at V and 13 bases at J, with 27 bases between. The CDR3 has 15 amino acids. The DNA for the CDR3 is TGTGCCAGCGGCTCGGGGCAGGGCGGGGCAGACACGCAGTACTTC. Its protein product is CASGSGQGGADTQYF.

This chain joins TRBV6-5 and TRBJ2-3; TRBD1 agrees at 7 bases. This CDR3 comprises 18 residues. Germline CDR1 MNHEY, CDR2 SVGAGI. Unmatched junction bases numbered 24, after V lost 4 bases and J lost 11 bases. The CDR3, as DNA: TGTGCCAGCAGTTCGATTATTCCGACAGGGATGGGCACAAACATGCAGTATTTT. The encoded protein is CASSSIIPTGMGTNMQYF.

This clonotype was seen a handful of times. This chain joins TRBV25-1 and TRBJ2-3, with 9 bases that match TRBD1. The J call is doubtful: the DNA matches TRBJ2-7 better. The CDR3 is made up of 16 amino acids. Germline CDR1 and CDR2: MGHDK and SYGVNS. CDR3 DNA sequence: TGTGCCAGCAGGGGGTACGGGGGACAGGGCCCAGATACGCAGTACTTC. Protein product: CASRGYGGQGPDTQYF.

The rearrangement joins TRBV6-1 to TRBJ2-5; D gene ambiguous. The DNA end lines up better with TRBJ2-7; the J call may be wrong. Germline CDR1 and CDR2: MNHNS and SASEGT. The CDR3 spans 12 residues. CDR3 sequence (DNA): TGTGCCAGCAGTGACATGGATCCCGAGCAGTACTTC. Translation: CASSDMDPEQYF.

The V call is TRBV10-3, the J call TRBJ2-1, with 7 bases that match TRBD1. The CDR3 runs to 11 residues. From germline, CDR1 is ENHRY and CDR2 SYGVKD. Unmatched junction bases numbered 2, after V lost 5 bases and J lost 10 bases. The CDR3 loop reads CAISKDREQFF. CDR3 in DNA: TGTGCCATCAGTAAGGACAGGGAGCAGTTCTTC.

This clonotype has more than one count but fewer than ten. The chain is built from TRBV27 and TRBJ2-3; D possibly corresponds to TRBD2 (5 bases). Near its end, the DNA agrees better with TRBJ2-7, so the J call may be wrong. Per the germline V gene, CDR1 is MNHEY and CDR2 is SMNVEV (reference sequence). The CDR3 has 14 amino acids. CDR3 region: CASSLGGFTNMQYF. The CDR3 coding sequence is TGTGCCAGCAGTTTGGGCGGGTTCACAAATATGCAGTACTTC.

The chain combines TRBV10-1 with TRBJ2-4, with D possibly being TRBD1 (6 bases). Trimming took off 3 bases at V and 13 bases at J, with 25 bases between the two ends. Germline CDR1 is WNHNN and CDR2 is SYGVQD (reference sequence). The CDR3 has 16 residues. In DNA form, the CDR3 reads TGCGCCAGCAGTGACTCGGGGCTGGGGGCCAAAAACACGCAGTACTTC. Its protein is CASSDSGLGAKNTQYF.